These T cell receptor beta chains were read from a single sample in a study of cytomegalovirus exposure and HLA in healthy donors. The method was immunoSEQ multiplex PCR; TCRdb's version includes in-frame clones alone and lacks a portion of them. This sample has about 130,000 clones; 79% occur once, and the top ten carry 6% to 7.5%. Sequenced sample: PBMCs. All receptors derive from a man aged 35 to 55 in good health and CMV-seropositive. Each CDR3 is given with its conserved first and last residue. A D gene is named only where the DNA matches it firmly. Not all rows give a size; the values are once, few, many and, for expanded clones, a class.

>TRBJ1-1|NA|TRBV5-6|NA
CASRRSRETEAFF
TGTGCCAGCAGGAGGAGTAGGGAGACTGAAGCTTTCTTT
>TRBJ1-1|NA|TRBV6-5|NA
CASSRDSLREAFF
TGTGCCAGCAGCCGAGACAGCCTCCGGGAAGCTTTCTTT
>TRBJ1-2|NA|TRBV19|TRBD1
CASSRRQGTGYGYTF
TGTGCCAGTAGCCGCAGACAGGGGACGGGCTATGGCTACACCTTC
>TRBJ2-5|few|TRBV11-1|NA
CASSLELSRETQYF
TGTGCCAGCAGCTTAGAACTGAGCCGAGAGACCCAGTACTTC
>TRBJ2-3|NA|TRBV5-6|TRBD1
CASTRTGWEDTQYF
TGTGCCAGCACCCGGACAGGGTGGGAAGATACGCAGTATTTT
>TRBJ2-3|NA|TRBV28|NA
CASTNTDTQYF
TGTGCCAGCACCAACACAGATACGCAGTATTTT
>TRBJ2-5|NA|TRBV7-8|NA
CASSFPEETQYF
TGTGCCAGCAGCTTCCCAGAAGAGACCCAGTACTTC
>TRBJ1-1|once|TRBV30|NA
CAWSDIMNTEAFF
TGTGCCTGGAGTGACATCATGAACACTGAAGCTTTCTTT
>TRBJ1-1|NA|TRBV10-3|NA
CAISDPRQLNTEAFF
TGTGCCATCAGTGACCCACGACAGCTGAACACTGAAGCTTTCTTT
>TRBJ1-6|NA|TRBV7-9|NA
CASSARGYNSPLHF
TGTGCCAGCAGCGCGCGGGGGTATAATTCACCCCTCCACTTT
>TRBJ2-7|NA|TRBV29-1|TRBD1
CSVSIPGQGTYEQYF
TGCAGCGTTTCCATACCGGGACAGGGAACCTACGAGCAGTACTTC
>TRBJ1-2|once|TRBV4-2|TRBD1
CASSHRQGAGGYGYTF
TGTGCCAGCAGCCACAGACAGGGGGCAGGGGGCTATGGCTACACCTTC
>TRBJ2-7|NA|TRBV7-9|NA
CASSLVAEQYF
TGTGCCAGCAGCTTAGTGGCCGAGCAGTACTTC
>TRBJ2-5|NA|TRBV2|NA
CASSWDSQETQYF
TGTGCCAGCAGCTGGGACTCACAAGAGACCCAGTACTTC